The rows below give T cell receptor beta chains drawn from one sample of a study of response to subunit inactivated influenza vaccine. TCRdb passed the RT-PCR reads through MiXCR, listing each CDR3 protein once. The repertoire holds about 780,000 distinct CDR3 sequences, with about 18% as singletons. The material was PBMCs from blood, obtained around 5 days after vaccination. These receptors all stem from a man aged 50-60 years who received an inactivated influenza vaccine. The CDR3 runs from the conserved cysteine through the conserved F or W. The D gene is left open where the match is weak. Rows give clone size only sometimes, using once, few, many, or a class for an expanded clone.

v_gene	abundance	j_gene	d_gene	CDR3nt	CDR3aa
TRBV4-2	NA	TRBJ2-3	NA	TGTGCCAGCAGCCTCTTCGGGTTAGCGGACACAGATACGCAGTATTTT	CASSLFGLADTDTQYF
TRBV10-3	NA	TRBJ2-7	NA	TGTGCCATCAGTCCTCAAGGCGAGCAGTACTTC	CAISPQGEQYF
TRBV5-1	few	TRBJ2-3	TRBD1	TGCGCCAGCAGCGTTGGGACAGGGAGCACAGATACGCAGTATTTT	CASSVGTGSTDTQYF
TRBV6-2/TRBV6-3	few	TRBJ1-1	NA	TGTGCCAGCAGACTCAACGGACGGAGGAACACTGAAGCTTTCTTT	CASRLNGRRNTEAFF
TRBV7-9	NA	TRBJ2-1	TRBD2	TGTGCCAGCAGCTTAGTTTCTACGGGAGGCTCCTACAATGAGCAGTTCTTC	CASSLVSTGGSYNEQFF
TRBV7-2	NA	TRBJ2-7	NA	TGTGCCAGCAGCTTACATCCAGCGGAGACTTACGAGCAGTACTTC	CASSLHPAETYEQYF
TRBV2	few	TRBJ2-7	TRBD2	TGTGCCAGCAGTCCCTTGAGGCTAGCGGGAGGCAGAACTAGCTCCTACGAGCAGTACTTC	CASSPLRLAGGRTSSYEQYF
TRBV20-1	NA	TRBJ2-1	NA	TGCAGTGCTGAGGGGCGGGTAACAGCCCTCTCCCCCTACAATGAGCAGTTCTTC	CSAEGRVTALSPYNEQFF
TRBV4-3	many	TRBJ2-3	NA	TGCGCCAGCAGCCAAGATAGTGCACTTCCTAGCACAGATACGCAGTATTTT	CASSQDSALPSTDTQYF
TRBV9	NA	TRBJ1-2	NA	TGTGCCAGCAGCGTTGGGACCGGGCCTACGGAAGGCTACACCTTC	CASSVGTGPTEGYTF
TRBV6-2/TRBV6-3	few	TRBJ2-2	TRBD2	TGTGCCAGCAGTTGGACTAGGGACACCGGGGAGCTGTTTTTT	CASSWTRDTGELFF
TRBV20-1	many	TRBJ1-1	TRBD1	TGCAGTGCTAGGAAGGGACAGGGGAACACTGAAGCTTTCTTT	CSARKGQGNTEAFF
TRBV24-1	NA	TRBJ1-1	NA	TGTGCCACCAGATTGTCAGGGGCCGGGACTGAAGCTTTCTTT	CATRLSGAGTEAFF
TRBV28	NA	TRBJ1-5	NA	TGTGCCAGCAGTCCAACCATTAATCAGCCCCAGCATTTT	CASSPTINQPQHF